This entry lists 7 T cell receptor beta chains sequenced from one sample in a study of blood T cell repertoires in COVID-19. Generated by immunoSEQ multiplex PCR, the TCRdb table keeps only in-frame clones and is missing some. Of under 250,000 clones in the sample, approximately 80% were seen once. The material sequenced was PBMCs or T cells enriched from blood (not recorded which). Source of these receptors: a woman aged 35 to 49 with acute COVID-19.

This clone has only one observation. CDR3 amino acids: CASSEDSHRSDTQYF. The CDR3 coding sequence is TGTGCCAGCAGTGAGGACAGTCATCGGTCAGATACGCAGTATTTT. This chain joins TRBV6-4 and TRBJ2-3; TRBD1 might be the D (6 bases). This CDR3 is 15 amino acids long. Looked up from germline, CDR1 is MRHNA and CDR2 is SNTAGT. Trimming removed 3 bases at V and 4 bases at J, with 14 bases between.

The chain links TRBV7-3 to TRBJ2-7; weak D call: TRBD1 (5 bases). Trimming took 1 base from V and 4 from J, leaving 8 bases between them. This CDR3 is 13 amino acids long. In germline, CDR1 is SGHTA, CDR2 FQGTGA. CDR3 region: CASSLSPGYEQYF. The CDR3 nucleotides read TGTGCCAGCAGCTTAAGTCCAGGGTACGAGCAGTACTTC.

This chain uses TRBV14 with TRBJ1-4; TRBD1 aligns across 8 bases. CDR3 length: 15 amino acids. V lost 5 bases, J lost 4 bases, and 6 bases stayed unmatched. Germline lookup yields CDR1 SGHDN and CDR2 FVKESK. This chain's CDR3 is CASSKVTGVNEKLFF. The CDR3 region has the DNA TGTGCCAGCAGCAAAGTGACAGGGGTTAATGAAAAACTGTTTTTT.

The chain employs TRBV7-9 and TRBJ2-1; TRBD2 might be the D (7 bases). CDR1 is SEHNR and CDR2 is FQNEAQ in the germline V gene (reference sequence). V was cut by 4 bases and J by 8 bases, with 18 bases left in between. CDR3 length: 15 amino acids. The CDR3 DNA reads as TGTGCCAGCAGCTCCCCCGAGGGGGAGGGCTATGAGCAGTTCTTC. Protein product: CASSSPEGEGYEQFF.

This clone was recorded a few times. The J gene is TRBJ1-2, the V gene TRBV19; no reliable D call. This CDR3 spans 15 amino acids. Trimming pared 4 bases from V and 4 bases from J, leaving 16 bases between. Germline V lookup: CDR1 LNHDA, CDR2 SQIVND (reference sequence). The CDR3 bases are TGTGCCAGTAGTAACCAGGTCCCTCCTCTCTATGGCTACACCTTC. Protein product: CASSNQVPPLYGYTF.

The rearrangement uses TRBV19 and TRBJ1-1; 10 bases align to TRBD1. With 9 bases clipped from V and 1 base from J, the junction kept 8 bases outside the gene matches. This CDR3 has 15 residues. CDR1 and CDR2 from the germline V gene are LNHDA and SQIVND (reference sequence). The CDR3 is CASTWTGGTNTEAFF. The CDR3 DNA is TGTGCCAGCACTTGGACAGGGGGAACGAACACTGAAGCTTTCTTT.

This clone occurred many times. The CDR3 spells CSVVRTGVEGYTF. CDR3 nucleotide sequence: TGCAGCGTTGTCCGCACAGGGGTCGAAGGCTACACCTTC. The chain employs TRBV29-1 and TRBJ1-2; 7 bases are a match to TRBD1. V shed 4 bases and J 8 bases; nucleotides not matched to a gene: 10. This CDR3 is 13 amino acids long. Germline V gene data show CDR1 as SQVTM and CDR2 as ANQGSEA.